This T cell receptor beta chain originates from a study of T-cell reconstitution after alpha-beta-depleted transplantation in children. Unique molecular identifiers were built into the TCRbeta library. TCRdb re-analysed the PCR reads in MiXCR, keeping a single row per CDR3 protein. The table shows 350,000 to 450,000 distinct CDR3 sequences, with approximately 20% occurring only once. The germline V gene has CDR1 SGHRS and CDR2 YFSETQ. The CDR3 is 15 residues long. V shed 4 bases and J 4 bases; nucleotides not matched to a gene: 7. The origin of this receptor is a human donor who donated a stem cell graft to a child with acute myeloid leukemia. The sample in question was PBMCs from the stem cell graft donor, obtained from the stem cell graft. The V gene is TRBV5-1, the J gene TRBJ2-1; 8 bases map to TRBD1. The CDR3 spells CASSPWTGSYNEQFF. Written as DNA, the CDR3 is TGCGCCAGCAGCCCTTGGACAGGGTCTTACAATGAGCAGTTCTTC.